This TCR beta chain was retrieved from a study of T-cell memory formation after mild COVID-19. From the 5' RACE reads, TCRdb called clonotypes with MiXCR, one entry per CDR3 protein. The sample yields roughly 130,000 distinct CDR3 sequences, around 6.3% seen once. As for this clonotype: Its antigen is undetermined.

General observations from the study: Clones shrinking between day 15 and 85 showed a balanced CD4/CD8 split, and those that grew later tilted toward CD4+.

CDR1 SGHTA and CDR2 FQGTGA come from the germline V gene. Germline trimming cut 1 base from V and 0 bases from J; bases unmatched to any gene: 7. The CDR3 has 19 amino acids. This rearrangement joins TRBV7-3 to TRBJ2-1, with 12 bases lining up with TRBD2. Source material: PBMCs or a T cell subset sorted from them (not recorded which). The sequence derives from an adult woman who had mild COVID-19 (a few samples of this study predate the infection). Cell type and time point are not known. The CDR3 DNA reads TGTGCCAGCAGCTTAAACGGACTAGCGGGATCAAGCTCCTACAATGAGCAGTTCTTC. Its translation: CASSLNGLAGSSSYNEQFF.